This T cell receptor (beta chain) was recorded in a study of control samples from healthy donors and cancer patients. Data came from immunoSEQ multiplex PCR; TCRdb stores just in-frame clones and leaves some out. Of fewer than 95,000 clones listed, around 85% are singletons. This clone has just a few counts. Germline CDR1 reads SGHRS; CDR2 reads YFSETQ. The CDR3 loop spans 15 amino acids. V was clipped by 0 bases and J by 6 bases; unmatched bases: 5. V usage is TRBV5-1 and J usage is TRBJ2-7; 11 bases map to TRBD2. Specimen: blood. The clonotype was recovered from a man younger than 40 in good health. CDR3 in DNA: TGCGCCAGCAGCTTGGATAGCGGGGGGGCAAGCGAGCAGTACTTC. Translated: CASSLDSGGASEQYF.